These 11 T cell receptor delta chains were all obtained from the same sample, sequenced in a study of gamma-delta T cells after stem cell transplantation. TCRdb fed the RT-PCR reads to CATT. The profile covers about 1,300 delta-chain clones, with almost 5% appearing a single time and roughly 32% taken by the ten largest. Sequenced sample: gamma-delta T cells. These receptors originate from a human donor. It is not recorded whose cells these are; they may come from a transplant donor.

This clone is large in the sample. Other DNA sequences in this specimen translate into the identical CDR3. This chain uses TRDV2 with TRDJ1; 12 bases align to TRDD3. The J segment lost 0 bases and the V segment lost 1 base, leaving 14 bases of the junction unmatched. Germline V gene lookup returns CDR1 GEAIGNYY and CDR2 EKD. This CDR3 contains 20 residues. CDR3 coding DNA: TGTGCCTGTGACACGTTACTGGGGGATACACTCCCGGGTGACACCGATAAACTCATCTTT. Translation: CACDTLLGDTLPGDTDKLIF.

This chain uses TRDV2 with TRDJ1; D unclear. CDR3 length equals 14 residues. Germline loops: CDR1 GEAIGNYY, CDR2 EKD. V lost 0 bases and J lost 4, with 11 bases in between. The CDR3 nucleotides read TGTGCCTGTGACACCGTAGGGAACGGCGATAAACTCATCTTT. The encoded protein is CACDTVGNGDKLIF.

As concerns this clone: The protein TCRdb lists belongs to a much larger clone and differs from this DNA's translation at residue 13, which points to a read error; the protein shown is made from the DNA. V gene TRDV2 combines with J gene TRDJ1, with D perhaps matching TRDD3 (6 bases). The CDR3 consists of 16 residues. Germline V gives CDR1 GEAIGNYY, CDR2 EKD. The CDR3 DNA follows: TGTGCCTGTGACACCCTGGGGTCCCCTTACACCGATAGACTCATCTTT. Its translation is CACDTLGSPYTDRLIF.

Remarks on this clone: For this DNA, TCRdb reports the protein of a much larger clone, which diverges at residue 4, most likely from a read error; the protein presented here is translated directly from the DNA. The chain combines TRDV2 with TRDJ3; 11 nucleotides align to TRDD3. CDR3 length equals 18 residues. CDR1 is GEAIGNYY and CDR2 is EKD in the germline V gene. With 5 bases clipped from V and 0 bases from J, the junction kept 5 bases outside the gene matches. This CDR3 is CACGTGGYSSWDTRQMFF. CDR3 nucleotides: TGTGCCTGTGGCACTGGGGGATATAGCTCCTGGGACACCCGACAGATGTTTTTC.

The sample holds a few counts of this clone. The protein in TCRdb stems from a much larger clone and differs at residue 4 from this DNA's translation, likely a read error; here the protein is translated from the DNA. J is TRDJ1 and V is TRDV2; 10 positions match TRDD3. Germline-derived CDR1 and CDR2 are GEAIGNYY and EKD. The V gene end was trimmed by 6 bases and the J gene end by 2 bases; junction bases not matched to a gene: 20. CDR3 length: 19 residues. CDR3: CACYRLAPPALGDTDKLIF. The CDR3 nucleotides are TGTGCCTGTTACAGGCTTGCCCCGCCTGCACTGGGGGATACCGATAAACTCATCTTT.

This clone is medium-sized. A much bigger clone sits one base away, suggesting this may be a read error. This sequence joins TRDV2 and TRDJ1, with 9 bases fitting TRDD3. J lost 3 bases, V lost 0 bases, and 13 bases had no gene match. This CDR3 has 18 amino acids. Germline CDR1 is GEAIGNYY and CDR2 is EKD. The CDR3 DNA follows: TGTGCCTGTGACACCTTAGGGGCTTCTGGGGGATGCTCCGATAAACTCATCTTT. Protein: CACDTLGASGGCSDKLIF.

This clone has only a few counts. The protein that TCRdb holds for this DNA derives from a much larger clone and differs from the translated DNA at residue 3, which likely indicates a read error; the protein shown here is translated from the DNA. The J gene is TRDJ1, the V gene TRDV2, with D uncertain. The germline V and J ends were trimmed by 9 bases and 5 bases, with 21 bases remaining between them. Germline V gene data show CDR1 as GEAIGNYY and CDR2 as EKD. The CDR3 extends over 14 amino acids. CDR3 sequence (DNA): TGTGCCGGTATCCCCCTTGGGTACAGGGATAAACTCATCTTT. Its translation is CAGIPLGYRDKLIF.

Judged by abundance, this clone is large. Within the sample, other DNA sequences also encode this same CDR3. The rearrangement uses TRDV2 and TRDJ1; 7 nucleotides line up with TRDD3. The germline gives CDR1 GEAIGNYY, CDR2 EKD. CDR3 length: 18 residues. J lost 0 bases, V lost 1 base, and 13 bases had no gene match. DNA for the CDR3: TGTGCCTGTGACACTTTACTGGGGACCGGGGGGTACACCGATAAACTCATCTTT. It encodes CACDTLLGTGGYTDKLIF.

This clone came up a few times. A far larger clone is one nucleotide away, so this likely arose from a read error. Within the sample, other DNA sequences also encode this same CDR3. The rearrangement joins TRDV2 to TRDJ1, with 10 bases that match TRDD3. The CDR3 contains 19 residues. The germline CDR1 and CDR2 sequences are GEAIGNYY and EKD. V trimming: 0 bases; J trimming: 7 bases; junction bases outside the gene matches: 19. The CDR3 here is CACDTLSSEGWGIGTKLIF. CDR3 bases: TGTGCCTGTGACACCTTATCATCGGAAGGCTGGGGGATAGGGACTAAACTCATCTTT.

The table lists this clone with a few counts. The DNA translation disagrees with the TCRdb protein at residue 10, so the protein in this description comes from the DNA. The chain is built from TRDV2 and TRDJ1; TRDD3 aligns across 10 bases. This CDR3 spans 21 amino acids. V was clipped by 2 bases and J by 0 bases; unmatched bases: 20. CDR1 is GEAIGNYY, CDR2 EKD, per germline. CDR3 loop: CACDIVAPFRGIREYTDKLIF. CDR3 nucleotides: TGTGCCTGTGACATTGTAGCGCCCTTCAGGGGGATACGGGAGTACACCGATAAACTCATCTTT.

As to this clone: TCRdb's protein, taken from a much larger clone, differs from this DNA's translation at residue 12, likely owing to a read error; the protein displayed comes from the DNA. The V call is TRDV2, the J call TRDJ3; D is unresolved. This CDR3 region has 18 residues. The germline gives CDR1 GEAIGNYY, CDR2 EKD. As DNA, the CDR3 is TGTGCCTGTGACACCGGGACACCCAGCTCCTGGTACACCCGACAGATGTTTTTC. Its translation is CACDTGTPSSWYTRQMFF.